This is a list of T cell receptor beta chains from one sample in a study of memory CD4+ T cells and cytomegalovirus serostatus. Clones were read by immunoSEQ multiplex PCR, and TCRdb kept only the in-frame ones, dropping some. This sample yields tens of thousands of clones, of which under 80% are seen a single time; about 0.79% belongs to the top ten. The sample comprised memory CD4+ T cells from blood. These receptors originate from an adult in good health and CMV-seronegative. Each CDR3 is given with its conserved first and last residue. Each record gives: J gene, V gene, clone size, CDR3 length, D gene, CDR3 protein, CDR3 DNA. D genes are given only for firm matches. Only some rows state a clone size, as once, few, many or a class for expanded clones.

j_call: TRBJ2-1; v_call: TRBV11-2; clone_size: -; cdr3_length: 19; d_call: -; cdr3_aa: CASSPPRVGTLVLLDEQFF; cdr3_nt: TGTGCCAGCAGCCCGCCTAGGGTCGGGACCCTAGTACTTCTCGATGAGCAGTTCTTC
j_call: TRBJ2-3; v_call: TRBV7-2; clone_size: -; cdr3_length: 15; d_call: -; cdr3_aa: CASSLGGAFGDTQYF; cdr3_nt: TGTGCCAGCAGCTTAGGTGGGGCCTTCGGAGATACGCAGTATTTT
j_call: TRBJ1-6; v_call: TRBV30; clone_size: -; cdr3_length: 13; d_call: -; cdr3_aa: CAFNRDTNSPLHF; cdr3_nt: TGTGCCTTTAACCGGGACACAAATTCACCCCTCCACTTT
j_call: TRBJ1-1; v_call: TRBV7-8; clone_size: -; cdr3_length: 14; d_call: -; cdr3_aa: CASSLGTANTEAFF; cdr3_nt: TGTGCCAGCAGCCTAGGGACGGCGAACACTGAAGCTTTCTTT
j_call: TRBJ1-1; v_call: TRBV7-9; clone_size: -; cdr3_length: 14; d_call: -; cdr3_aa: CASSHWRGDTEAFF; cdr3_nt: TGTGCCAGCAGCCACTGGCGGGGGGACACTGAGGCTTTCTTT
j_call: TRBJ2-7; v_call: TRBV7-1; clone_size: -; cdr3_length: 14; d_call: -; cdr3_aa: CASTTGVGAYEQYF; cdr3_nt: TGTGCCAGCACGACCGGGGTGGGAGCCTACGAGCAGTACTTC
j_call: TRBJ2-7; v_call: TRBV4-2; clone_size: -; cdr3_length: 14; d_call: -; cdr3_aa: CASSQVSSVGEQYF; cdr3_nt: TGTGCCAGCAGCCAGGTTTCTAGCGTCGGCGAGCAGTACTTC
j_call: TRBJ1-2; v_call: TRBV30; clone_size: -; cdr3_length: 13; d_call: TRBD1; cdr3_aa: CAWSSERQGSYTF; cdr3_nt: TGTGCCTGGAGTAGTGAAAGACAGGGTAGCTACACCTTC
j_call: TRBJ2-7; v_call: TRBV7-9; clone_size: -; cdr3_length: 14; d_call: -; cdr3_aa: CASSLGGGGDEQYF; cdr3_nt: TGTGCCAGCAGCTTAGGAGGGGGAGGGGACGAGCAGTACTTC
j_call: TRBJ1-2; v_call: TRBV6-5; clone_size: -; cdr3_length: 12; d_call: -; cdr3_aa: CATLTGTYGYTF; cdr3_nt: TGTGCCACGCTAACAGGGACCTATGGCTACACCTTC
j_call: TRBJ1-1; v_call: TRBV9; clone_size: -; cdr3_length: 13; d_call: TRBD1; cdr3_aa: CASSGQGTTEAFF; cdr3_nt: TGTGCCAGCAGCGGACAGGGGACCACTGAAGCTTTCTTT
j_call: TRBJ2-2; v_call: TRBV4-3; clone_size: -; cdr3_length: 17; d_call: TRBD2; cdr3_aa: CASSQVTSGGSAGELFF; cdr3_nt: TGCGCCAGCAGCCAGGTTACTAGCGGGGGGTCGGCCGGGGAGCTGTTTTTT
j_call: TRBJ2-2; v_call: TRBV7-9; clone_size: -; cdr3_length: 17; d_call: -; cdr3_aa: CASSFFFLGTLTGELFF; cdr3_nt: TGTGCCAGCAGCTTTTTTTTTCTGGGAACTCTCACCGGGGAGCTGTTTTTT
j_call: TRBJ1-2; v_call: TRBV13; clone_size: once; cdr3_length: 14; d_call: -; cdr3_aa: CASSPRQFNYGYTF; cdr3_nt: TGTGCCAGCAGCCCCCGACAGTTTAACTATGGCTACACCTTC
j_call: TRBJ2-3; v_call: TRBV11-3; clone_size: -; cdr3_length: 13; d_call: -; cdr3_aa: CASSWGVTDTQYF; cdr3_nt: TGTGCCAGCAGCTGGGGGGTAACAGATACGCAGTATTTT
j_call: TRBJ1-4; v_call: TRBV2; clone_size: -; cdr3_length: 16; d_call: TRBD1; cdr3_aa: CASSRGRGGSDEKLFF; cdr3_nt: TGTGCCAGCAGCAGGGGGCGAGGGGGTTCGGATGAAAAACTGTTTTTT
j_call: TRBJ2-1; v_call: TRBV6-6; clone_size: -; cdr3_length: 16; d_call: TRBD2; cdr3_aa: CASSYSKRGGYNEQFF; cdr3_nt: TGTGCCAGCAGTTACTCAAAGCGGGGGGGGTATAATGAGCAGTTCTTC
j_call: TRBJ2-7; v_call: TRBV4-2; clone_size: -; cdr3_length: 12; d_call: -; cdr3_aa: CASSYGPYEQYF; cdr3_nt: TGTGCCAGCAGTTATGGACCATACGAGCAGTACTTC
j_call: TRBJ1-6; v_call: TRBV6-5; clone_size: once; cdr3_length: 15; d_call: TRBD1; cdr3_aa: CASSYAGTGERTLHF; cdr3_nt: TGTGCCAGCAGTTACGCTGGGACAGGGGAGAGGACCCTCCACTTT
j_call: TRBJ1-1; v_call: TRBV7-2; clone_size: -; cdr3_length: 13; d_call: -; cdr3_aa: CASSTYRDTEAFF; cdr3_nt: TGTGCCAGCAGCACATACCGGGACACTGAAGCTTTCTTT
j_call: TRBJ2-1; v_call: TRBV6-4; clone_size: -; cdr3_length: 16; d_call: -; cdr3_aa: CASSARQGGGYNEQFF; cdr3_nt: TGTGCCAGCAGCGCCCGGCAGGGGGGAGGATACAATGAGCAGTTCTTC
j_call: TRBJ2-7; v_call: TRBV21-1; clone_size: -; cdr3_length: 15; d_call: -; cdr3_aa: CASSKACGTPYEQYF; cdr3_nt: TGTGCCAGCAGCAAAGCATGCGGGACCCCCTACGAGCAGTACTTC
j_call: TRBJ2-5; v_call: TRBV4-3; clone_size: -; cdr3_length: 14; d_call: -; cdr3_aa: CASSQANPWETQYF; cdr3_nt: TGCGCCAGCAGCCAAGCTAACCCCTGGGAGACCCAGTACTTC